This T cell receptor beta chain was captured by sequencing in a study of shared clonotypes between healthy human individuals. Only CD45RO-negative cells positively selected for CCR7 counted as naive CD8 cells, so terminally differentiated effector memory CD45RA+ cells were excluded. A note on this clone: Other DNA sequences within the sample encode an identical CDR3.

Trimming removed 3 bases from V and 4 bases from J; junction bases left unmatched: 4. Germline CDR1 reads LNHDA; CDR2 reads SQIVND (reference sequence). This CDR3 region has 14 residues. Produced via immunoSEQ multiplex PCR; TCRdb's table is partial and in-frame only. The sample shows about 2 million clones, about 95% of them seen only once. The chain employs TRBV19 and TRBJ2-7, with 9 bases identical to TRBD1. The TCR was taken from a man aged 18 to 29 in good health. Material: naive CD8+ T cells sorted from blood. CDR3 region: CASSIGTGSYEQYF. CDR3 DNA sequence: TGTGCCAGTAGTATCGGGACAGGGAGTTACGAGCAGTACTTC.